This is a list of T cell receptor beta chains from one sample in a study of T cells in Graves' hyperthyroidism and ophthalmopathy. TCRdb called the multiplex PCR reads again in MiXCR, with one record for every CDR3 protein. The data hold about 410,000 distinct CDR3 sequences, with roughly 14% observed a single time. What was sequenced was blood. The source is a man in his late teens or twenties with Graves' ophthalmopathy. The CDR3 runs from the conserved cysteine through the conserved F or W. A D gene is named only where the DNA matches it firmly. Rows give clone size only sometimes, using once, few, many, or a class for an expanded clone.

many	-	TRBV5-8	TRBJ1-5	CASSLDQGSVQPQHF	TGTGCCAGCAGCCTGGACCAAGGTTCGGTTCAGCCCCAGCATTTT
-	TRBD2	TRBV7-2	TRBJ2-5	CASSQLAGARELHF	TGTGCCAGCAGCCAACTAGCGGGGGCCCGGGAACTGCACTTC
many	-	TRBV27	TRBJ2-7	CASSVNYLLSYEQYF	TGTGCCAGCAGTGTTAACTACCTTCTCTCCTACGAGCAGTACTTC
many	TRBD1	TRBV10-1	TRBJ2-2	CASRQGRNTGELFF	TGCGCCAGCAGACAGGGGCGTAACACCGGGGAGCTGTTTTTT
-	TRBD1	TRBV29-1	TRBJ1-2	CSARTGFSYGYTF	TGCAGCGCGAGGACAGGGTTTTCCTATGGCTACACCTTC
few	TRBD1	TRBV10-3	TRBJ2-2	CAISDWTGPGELFF	TGTGCCATCAGTGATTGGACAGGCCCCGGGGAGCTGTTTTTT
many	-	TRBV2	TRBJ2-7	CASQGVEPAQYEQYF	TGTGCCAGTCAGGGCGTGGAGCCTGCCCAATACGAGCAGTACTTC
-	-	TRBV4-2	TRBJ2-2	CASSQWDLANTGELFF	TGTGCCAGCAGCCAATGGGACCTAGCGAACACCGGGGAGCTGTTTTTT
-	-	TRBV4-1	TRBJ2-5	CASSSPMVDKEWRKETQYF	TGCGCCAGCAGCTCGCCAATGGTGGACAAGGAGTGGCGTAAAGAGACCCAGTACTTC
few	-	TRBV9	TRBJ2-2	CASSVWGTGELFF	TGTGCCAGCAGCGTATGGGGCACCGGGGAGCTGTTTTTT
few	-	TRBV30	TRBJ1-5	CAWSEQGVNQPQHF	TGTGCCTGGAGCGAACAGGGCGTCAATCAGCCCCAGCATTTT
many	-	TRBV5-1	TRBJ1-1	CASSYAGETEAFF	TGCGCCAGCAGCTATGCAGGGGAGACTGAAGCTTTCTTT
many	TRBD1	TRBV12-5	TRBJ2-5	CASGFPRTGWQETQYF	TGTGCTAGTGGTTTCCCTCGGACAGGGTGGCAAGAGACCCAGTACTTC
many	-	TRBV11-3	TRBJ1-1	CASSQGQNTEAFF	TGTGCCAGCAGCCAAGGACAGAACACTGAAGCTTTCTTT
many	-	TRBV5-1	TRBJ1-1	CASSGGPGYSAFF	TGCGCCAGCAGCGGGGGACCCGGCTATTCGGCTTTCTTT
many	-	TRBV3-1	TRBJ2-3	CASSQESGLDTQYF	TGTGCCAGCAGCCAAGAGTCAGGCCTGGATACGCAGTATTTT
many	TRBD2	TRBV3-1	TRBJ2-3	CASSQYRLAGQDTQYF	TGTGCCAGCAGCCAGTACAGGCTAGCGGGGCAAGATACGCAGTATTTT
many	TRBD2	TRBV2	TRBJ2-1	CASAGTSGRAEQFF	TGTGCCAGCGCCGGGACTAGCGGGAGGGCCGAGCAGTTCTTC
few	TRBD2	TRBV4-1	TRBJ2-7	CASSQGLAGGPQTYEQYF	TGCGCCAGCAGCCAGGGACTAGCGGGAGGGCCGCAAACCTACGAGCAGTACTTC
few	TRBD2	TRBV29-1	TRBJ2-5	CSVNGGDETQYF	TGCAGCGTTAACGGGGGGGACGAGACCCAGTACTTC
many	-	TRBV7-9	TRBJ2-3	CASSPQGLLPDTQYF	TGTGCCAGCAGCCCACAGGGTCTCCTCCCAGATACGCAGTATTTT
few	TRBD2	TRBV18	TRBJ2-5	CASSSGLAGVQETQYF	TGTGCCAGCTCATCGGGACTAGCGGGGGTCCAAGAGACCCAGTACTTC
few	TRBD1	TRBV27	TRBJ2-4	CASSFRQGAEGGTKNIQYF	TGTGCCAGCAGTTTCCGACAGGGGGCAGAGGGTGGGACCAAAAACATTCAGTACTTC
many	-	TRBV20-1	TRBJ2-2	CSARTTTGELFF	TGCAGTGCTAGGACTACCACCGGGGAGCTGTTTTTT
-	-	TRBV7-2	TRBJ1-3	CASSLVPGSGNTIYF	TGTGCCAGCAGCTTAGTTCCCGGGTCTGGAAACACCATATATTTT
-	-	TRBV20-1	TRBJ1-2	CSARVGSGNYGYTF	TGCAGTGCTAGAGTAGGGAGCGGGAACTATGGCTACACCTTC
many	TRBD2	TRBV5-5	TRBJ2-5	CASSLAGGDAQETQYF	TGTGCCAGCAGCTTGGCGGGGGGGGACGCACAAGAGACCCAGTACTTC
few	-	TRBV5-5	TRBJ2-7	CASSPGEGLAVYEQYF	TGTGCCAGCAGCCCCGGAGAGGGCCTCGCTGTCTACGAGCAGTACTTC
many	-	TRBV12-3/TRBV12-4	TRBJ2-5	CASSTGSETQYF	TGTGCCAGCAGTACGGGCTCGGAGACCCAGTACTTC
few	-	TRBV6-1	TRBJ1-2	CASRLGYGYTF	TGTGCCAGCAGGCTGGGGTACGGCTACACCTTC
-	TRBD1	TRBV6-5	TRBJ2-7	CASSYWGQGEQYF	TGTGCCAGCAGTTACTGGGGACAGGGCGAGCAGTACTTC
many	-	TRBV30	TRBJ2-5	CAWSLDPRETQYF	TGTGCCTGGAGCCTGGATCCACGAGAGACCCAGTACTTC
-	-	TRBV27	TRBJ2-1	CASSLTWGGYTYAEQFF	TGTGCCAGCAGTTTGACTTGGGGAGGCTACACCTACGCTGAGCAGTTCTTC
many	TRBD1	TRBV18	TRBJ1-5	CASSKDRLNQPQHF	TGTGCCAGCTCCAAGGACAGGCTCAATCAGCCCCAGCATTTT
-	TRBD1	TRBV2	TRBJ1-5	CASSEEGQGAGQPQHF	TGTGCCAGCAGTGAAGAGGGACAGGGGGCGGGACAGCCCCAGCATTTT
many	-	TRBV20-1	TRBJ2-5	CSAVSASGLQETQYF	TGCAGTGCCGTCTCCGCCTCAGGGCTCCAAGAGACCCAGTACTTC
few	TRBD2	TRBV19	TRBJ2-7	CASSIQRGASYEQYF	TGTGCCAGTAGTATCCAGCGGGGGGCCTCCTACGAGCAGTACTTC
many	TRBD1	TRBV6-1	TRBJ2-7	CASSATGGGYEQYF	TGTGCCAGCAGTGCGACAGGGGGGGGGTACGAGCAGTACTTC
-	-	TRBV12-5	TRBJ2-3	CASGFLDDTQYF	TGTGCTAGTGGTTTTCTGGATGATACGCAGTATTTT
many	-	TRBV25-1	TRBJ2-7	CASSDVRTRPYEQYF	TGTGCCAGCAGTGATGTCCGGACAAGGCCCTACGAGCAGTACTTC
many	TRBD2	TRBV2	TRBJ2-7	CASSPSGRGTYEQYF	TGTGCCAGCAGTCCCAGCGGGAGAGGAACCTACGAGCAGTACTTC
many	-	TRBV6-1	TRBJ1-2	CASSQSGRYGYTF	TGTGCCAGCAGTCAAAGTGGTCGCTATGGCTACACCTTC
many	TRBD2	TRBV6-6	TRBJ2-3	CASSYNHLSRGGSTDTQYF	TGTGCCAGCAGTTATAATCACCTCTCACGGGGGGGGAGCACAGATACGCAGTATTTT
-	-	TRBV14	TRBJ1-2	CASSQALGLNYGYTF	TGTGCCAGCAGCCAAGCCCTGGGACTGAACTATGGCTACACCTTC
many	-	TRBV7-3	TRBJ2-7	CASSLTSSPGTYEQYF	TGTGCCAGCAGCTTAACTTCATCTCCGGGGACCTACGAGCAGTACTTC
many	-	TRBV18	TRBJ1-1	CASSPPGLMNTEAFF	TGTGCCAGCTCACCACCGGGACTCATGAACACTGAAGCTTTCTTT
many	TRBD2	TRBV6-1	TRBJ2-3	CASKAGGPTDTQYF	TGTGCCAGCAAGGCGGGGGGGCCCACAGATACGCAGTATTTT
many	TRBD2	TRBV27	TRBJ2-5	CASSSQLAGGETQYF	TGTGCCAGCAGTTCCCAACTAGCGGGAGGGGAGACCCAGTACTTC
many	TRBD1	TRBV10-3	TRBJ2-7	CAISATGSSYEQYF	TGTGCCATCAGTGCGACAGGGTCCTCCTACGAGCAGTACTTC
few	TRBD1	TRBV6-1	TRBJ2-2	CASSGGTAPNTGELFF	TGTGCCAGCAGTGGAGGGACAGCCCCTAACACCGGGGAGCTGTTTTTT
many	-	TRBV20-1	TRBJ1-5	CSASQAGSSNQPQHF	TGCAGTGCTAGTCAGGCAGGGAGTAGCAATCAGCCCCAGCATTTT
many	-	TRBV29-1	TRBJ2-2	CSVEGTSPTGELFF	TGCAGCGTTGAGGGGACTTCCCCCACCGGGGAGCTGTTTTTT
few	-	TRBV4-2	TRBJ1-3	CASSQHGQYSGNTIYF	TGTGCCAGCAGCCAACATGGACAGTACTCTGGAAACACCATATATTTT
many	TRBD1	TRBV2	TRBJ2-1	CASSATGVYEQFF	TGTGCCAGCAGCGCCACAGGGGTCTATGAGCAGTTCTTC
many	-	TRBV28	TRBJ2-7	CASSLGGRLGYEQYF	TGTGCCAGCAGTTTAGGAGGGCGGTTGGGCTACGAGCAGTACTTC
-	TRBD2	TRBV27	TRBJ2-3	CASSSWTSGLTDTQYF	TGTGCCAGCAGTAGCTGGACTAGCGGGCTTACAGATACGCAGTATTTT
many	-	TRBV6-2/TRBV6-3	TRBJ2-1	CASTSPNRNEQFF	TGTGCCAGCACTAGCCCGAACCGAAATGAGCAGTTCTTC
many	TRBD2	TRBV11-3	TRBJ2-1	CASSFPTGGGTSYNEQFF	TGTGCCAGCAGCTTCCCCACGGGGGGGGGGACCTCCTACAATGAGCAGTTCTTC
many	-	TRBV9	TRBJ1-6	CASSVGDRLNSPLHF	TGTGCCAGCAGCGTAGGGGATCGATTAAATTCACCCCTCCACTTT